Shown below are 20 T cell receptor beta chains from a single sample sequenced in a study of CD8+ T cells in alopecia areata (dated by TCRdb to between 2017 and 2018). In the paper's terms, the time point label means: roughly 24 weeks on oral tofacitinib. In light of the paper, this sample's treatment or condition label describes: oral pan-JAK inhibitor, 5-10 mg twice daily. Receptor libraries were prepared by the immunoSEQ multiplex PCR assay. RNA was extracted from all samples and reverse transcribed into cDNA as template for TCR sequencing. What TCRdb holds here is the immuneACCESS table cut down to in-frame rearrangements. Part of the clones is not present; checked against another copy, under half of the missing clones reflect an unresolved V gene, and the others are unexplained. This sample holds 250,000 to 300,000 clones; 58% were observed only once. The ten biggest clones cover about 1.8% of the sample.

The starting material was CD4+ T cells sorted from blood, obtained at week 24, from a patient treated with tofacitinib. These receptors all stem from a human donor with alopecia areata.

The sample holds a few counts of this clone. This chain connects TRBV29-1 to TRBJ2-1, with D hard to call. The V end lost 8 bases, the J end lost 5 bases, and 7 bases lay between the germline ends. Germline V gene sequence: CDR1 SQVTM, CDR2 ANQGSEA. This CDR3 spans 10 amino acids. The CDR3: CSSLHNEQFF. The CDR3 DNA reads as TGCAGCTCCCTCCACAATGAGCAGTTCTTC.

In its sample, this clone was seen a few times. The rearrangement uses TRBV2 and TRBJ1-1; D gene unclear. Germline V gives CDR1 SNHLY, CDR2 FYNNEI. Trimming removed 6 bases from V and 3 bases from J, with 5 bases in between. This CDR3 is built from 11 residues. The CDR3 sequence: CASRGHTEAFF. The DNA of the CDR3 is TGTGCCAGCAGAGGTCACACTGAAGCTTTCTTT.

This sequence joins TRBV11-2 and TRBJ2-4; D is perhaps TRBD1 or TRBD2 (5 bases each). V was cut by 5 bases and J by 2 bases, with 10 bases left in between. Germline V gene sequence: CDR1 SGHAT, CDR2 FQNNGV. The CDR3 contains 14 residues. CDR3 loop: CASSRRETKNIQYF. CDR3 nucleotides: TGTGCCAGCAGCCGCAGGGAGACCAAAAACATTCAGTACTTC.

The chain is built from TRBV5-1 and TRBJ2-3, with 9 bases fitting TRBD1. The CDR3 runs 15 residues. Germline CDR1 SGHRS, CDR2 YFSETQ. Trimming took 4 bases from V and 2 from J; bases not matched to a gene: 5. CDR3 DNA: TGCGCCAGCAGCCCGAGGGACAGGGACACAGATACGCAGTATTTT. This translates into CASSPRDRDTDTQYF.

A note on this clone: At the DNA level, this CDR3 is encoded by other sequences in the same sample as well. J is TRBJ2-5 and V is TRBV7-9, with D hard to call. The ends were cut back, 6 bases at V and 2 bases at J, with 4 bases in the middle. The germline gives CDR1 SEHNR, CDR2 FQNEAQ (reference sequence). The CDR3 totals 11 residues. CDR3 in DNA: TGTGCCAGCAGTCCTCAAGAGACCCAGTACTTC. It encodes CASSPQETQYF.

The rearrangement uses TRBV19 and TRBJ2-3, with TRBD2 identical over 7 bases. Trimming took 5 bases from V and 2 from J; bases not matched to a gene: 10. The germline V gene has CDR1 LNHDA and CDR2 SQIVND (reference sequence). The CDR3 is made up of 16 amino acids. This CDR3 reads CASSSYRTRSTDTQYF. CDR3 in DNA: TGTGCCAGTAGTTCCTACAGGACTAGATCCACAGATACGCAGTATTTT.

The chain is built from TRBV27 and TRBJ2-7, with D hard to call. The CDR3 is 15 amino acids. V lost 2 bases and J 7 bases, leaving 18 bases between the germline ends. Germline CDR1 reads MNHEY; CDR2 reads SMNVEV (reference sequence). This CDR3 reads CASSLRVSTVWEQYF. The CDR3 DNA follows: TGTGCCAGCAGTTTACGTGTCAGCACAGTATGGGAGCAGTACTTC.

In this sample, this clone turned up a few times. One end of the junction fails to match germline, which may point to a read error. The V gene is TRBV12-5, the J gene TRBJ1-3; D uncertain. Germline V gene lookup returns CDR1 LGHNT and CDR2 FRNRAP. CDR3 length: 10 amino acids. The CDR3 DNA follows: TGTGCTAGTGGTTCCCCCCTTACTCGTTTT. Protein: CASGSPLTRF.

The chain combines TRBV4-1 with TRBJ2-5, with D perhaps assigned TRBD1 or TRBD2 (5 bases each). Looked up from germline, CDR1 is MGHRA and CDR2 is YSYEKL. CDR3 length equals 16 residues. V was trimmed by 2 bases and J by 10 bases, leaving 23 bases between them. CDR3 DNA: TGCGCCAGCAGCCAAAACCCGGGGACGGATAAGAGAATCCAGTACTTC. Translating it yields CASSQNPGTDKRIQYF.

The chain joins TRBV2 to TRBJ2-7, with D perhaps TRBD2 (6 bases). The CDR3 length is 15 residues. Between the trimmed V and J ends, which lost 7 bases and 5 bases, there was a span of 21 bases. The germline gives CDR1 SNHLY, CDR2 FYNNEI. The CDR3 nucleotides read TGTGCCAGCACTCCGGGGCCTAAGGGAGGCGACGAGCAGTACTTC. Its translation: CASTPGPKGGDEQYF.

This clone appeared once. The J gene is TRBJ2-7, the V gene TRBV7-9, with TRBD1 as a possible D gene (6 bases). CDR1 is SEHNR and CDR2 is FQNEAQ in the germline V gene (reference sequence). V was clipped by 5 bases and J by 6 bases, with 23 bases between them. CDR3 length: 16 amino acids. Here the CDR3 reads CASSLGSGHLASEQYF. CDR3 coding DNA: TGTGCCAGCAGCCTTGGATCGGGACACCTAGCCTCCGAGCAGTACTTC.

J is TRBJ2-2 and V is TRBV4-2; perhaps D is TRBD1 or TRBD2 (6 bases each). From germline, CDR1 is LGHNA and CDR2 YNFKEQ. There are 16 residues in the CDR3. Trimming took off 4 bases at V and 4 bases at J, with 16 bases between the two ends. The CDR3 protein is CASSPKLQGGTGELFF. In DNA, the CDR3 is TGTGCCAGCAGCCCAAAGTTACAGGGAGGCACCGGGGAGCTGTTTTTT.

V and J are TRBV9 and TRBJ2-5; no reliable D call. V gave up 0 bases and J gave up 2 bases, with 8 bases separating them. The CDR3 is 14 residues long. CDR1 SGDLS and CDR2 YYNGEE come from the germline V gene. The CDR3 protein is CASSVDVVQETQYF. In DNA, the CDR3 is TGTGCCAGCAGCGTAGATGTAGTACAAGAGACCCAGTACTTC.

This clone occurred a few times. DNA for the CDR3: TGTGCCACCAGCCCCCAGTTGACGACCAGCACAGATACGCAGTATTTT. It translates to CATSPQLTTSTDTQYF. This chain connects TRBV15 to TRBJ2-3; D is unresolved. Per the germline V gene, CDR1 is LNHNV and CDR2 is YYDKDF (reference sequence). The CDR3 extends over 16 amino acids. Trimming took off 5 bases at V and 0 bases at J, with 15 bases between the two ends. The variable domain in full, with the rest retrieved from reference TRBV15 and TRBJ2-3, is DAMVIQNPRYQVTQFGKPVTLSCSQTLNHNVMYWYQQKSSQAPKLLFHYYDKDFNNEADTPDNFQSRRPNTSFCFLDIRSPGLGDTAMYLCATSPQLTTSTDTQYFGPGTRLTVL.

V is TRBV30 and J is TRBJ2-7; 7 nucleotides align to TRBD1. Germline V gives CDR1 GTSNPN, CDR2 SVGIG (reference sequence). This CDR3 has 14 amino acids. With V trimmed by 0 bases and J by 6 bases, 8 bases remained unmatched. The CDR3, as DNA: TGTGCCTGGAGTGTCCACAGGGGTTGGAGCGAGCAGTACTTC. Encoded protein: CAWSVHRGWSEQYF. Using reference TRBV30 and TRBJ2-7 for the parts outside the CDR3, the full variable domain is SQTIHQWPATLVQPVGSPLSLECTVEGTSNPNLYWYRQAAGRGLQLLFYSVGIGQISSEVPQNLSASRPQDRQFILSSKKLLLSDSGFYLCAWSVHRGWSEQYFGPGTRLTVT.

The CDR3 spells CASSVSGAPYNEQFF. The CDR3, as DNA: TGTGCCAGCAGCGTTAGCGGGGCCCCTTACAATGAGCAGTTCTTC. The chain joins TRBV9 to TRBJ2-1; 8 bases are a match to TRBD2. CDR3 length equals 15 residues. Germline V lookup: CDR1 SGDLS, CDR2 YYNGEE. The V and J ends lost 2 bases and 4 bases, in that order; junction bases with no gene match: 5.

The chain is built from TRBV4-2 and TRBJ2-3, with 10 nucleotides matching TRBD2. Trimming took 2 bases from V and 3 from J; bases not matched to a gene: 8. The germline CDR1 and CDR2 sequences are LGHNA and YNFKEQ. The CDR3 is made up of 17 amino acids. CDR3 protein: CASSQSERGGRTDTQYF. In DNA form, the CDR3 reads TGTGCCAGCAGCCAATCGGAGCGGGGGGGCCGAACAGATACGCAGTATTTT.

The chain joins TRBV5-1 to TRBJ2-3; weak D call: TRBD1 (6 bases). Germline loops: CDR1 SGHRS, CDR2 YFSETQ. The CDR3 consists of 15 residues. V gave up 3 bases and J gave up 1 base, with 12 bases separating them. The CDR3 sequence is CASSSSQGRTDTQYF. The CDR3 DNA reads TGCGCCAGCAGCTCTTCACAGGGACGCACAGATACGCAGTATTTT.

This clone has just a few counts. This chain uses TRBV4-1 with TRBJ1-2; D not resolved. The germline CDR1 and CDR2 sequences are MGHRA and YSYEKL. V was shortened by 1 base and J by 6 bases, with 9 bases between the two germline ends. This CDR3 region has 13 residues. CDR3 amino acids: CASSQAHGDGYTF. The CDR3, as DNA: TGCGCCAGCAGCCAAGCTCACGGGGATGGCTACACCTTC.

Remarks on this clone: The sample holds other DNA sequences that translate to the same CDR3. The J gene is TRBJ1-1, the V gene TRBV29-1; D perhaps matches TRBD1 (6 bases). Germline V gene sequence: CDR1 SQVTM, CDR2 ANQGSEA. This CDR3 spans 13 amino acids. The V and J ends lost 2 bases and 1 base respectively, with 8 bases between them. The CDR3 nucleotides are TGCAGCGTTGAAAGGGGACAGAACACTGAAGCTTTCTTT. As protein: CSVERGQNTEAFF.